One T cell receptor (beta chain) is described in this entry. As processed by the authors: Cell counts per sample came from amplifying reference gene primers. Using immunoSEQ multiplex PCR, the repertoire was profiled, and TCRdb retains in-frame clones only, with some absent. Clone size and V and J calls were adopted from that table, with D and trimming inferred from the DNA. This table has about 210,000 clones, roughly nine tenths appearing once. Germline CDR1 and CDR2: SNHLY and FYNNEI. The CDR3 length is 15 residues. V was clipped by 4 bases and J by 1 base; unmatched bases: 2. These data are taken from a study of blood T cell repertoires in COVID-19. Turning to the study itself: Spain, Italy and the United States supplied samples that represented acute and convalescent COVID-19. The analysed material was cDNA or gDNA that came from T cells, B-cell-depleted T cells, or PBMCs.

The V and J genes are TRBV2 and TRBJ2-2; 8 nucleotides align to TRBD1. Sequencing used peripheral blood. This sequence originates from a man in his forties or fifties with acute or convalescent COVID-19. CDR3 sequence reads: CASSVGQENTGELFF. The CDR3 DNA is TGTGCCAGCAGTGTGGGACAGGAGAACACCGGGGAGCTGTTTTTT.